This T cell receptor (beta chain) appears in the sequencing data of a study of OX40 agonist ivuxolimab in advanced cancers. Study at large: Dose-escalation cases comprised hepatocellular carcinoma, melanoma, renal cell or head and neck cancer.

Researchers took blood at baseline, on cycle 4 day 1, and on cycle 7 day 1. The protocol was immunoSEQ multiplex PCR, while the TCRdb copy is restricted to in-frame clones and leaves out a portion. The sample lists 11,000 to 15,000 clones, about 89% occurring once. Study results and limitations: At 0.1 to 3.0 mg/kg, CD4+ and CD8+ blood T cells expanded clonally by week 6. At 0.1-3.0 mg/kg, partial responders had clonal expansion among the lowest observed.

Remarks on this clone: What it binds is not known.

In germline, CDR1 is PRHDT, CDR2 FYEKMQ (reference sequence). The CDR3 length is 16 residues. Germline trimming cut 5 bases from V and 3 bases from J; bases unmatched to any gene: 8. The clonotype was recovered from an adult with an advanced solid tumor such as melanoma, head and neck, liver or kidney cancer. The specimen comprised CD4+ or CD8+ T cells sorted from blood, sampled in a trial of the OX40 agonist ivuxolimab. The rearrangement joins TRBV13 to TRBJ2-7, with TRBD2 identical over 12 bases. CDR3: CASSGKGLAGIYEQYF. The CDR3 DNA sequence: TGTGCCAGCAGCGGAAAGGGACTAGCGGGTATCTACGAGCAGTACTTC.